These T cell receptor beta chains were read from a single sample in a study of T cell repertoires in cytomegalovirus infection. TCRdb analysed the reads with MiXCR anew, one entry per CDR3 protein. The sample includes approximately 220,000 distinct CDR3 sequences, around 40% of them seen just once. Antigens of these TCRs are unknown. This material consisted of CD8+ T cells from cultured PBMCs, taken from culture after CMV antigen stimulation. The receptors here all came from a human donor in good health (CMV status not recorded). Some clones in this sample may be carry-over from other donors' samples. Both conserved end residues are part of each CDR3. D genes are given only for firm matches.

j_call: TRBJ1-1
cdr3_length: 14
d_call: -
v_call: TRBV7-8
cdr3_aa: CASSLTLVNTEAFF

j_call: TRBJ1-2
cdr3_length: 11
d_call: -
v_call: TRBV19
cdr3_aa: CASSIGRDDTF

j_call: TRBJ2-2
cdr3_length: 13
d_call: -
v_call: TRBV3-1
cdr3_aa: CASSQLNTGELFF

j_call: TRBJ2-1
cdr3_length: 17
d_call: -
v_call: TRBV11-2
cdr3_aa: CASSLDRALPNYNEQFF

j_call: TRBJ2-5
cdr3_length: 10
d_call: -
v_call: TRBV11-2
cdr3_aa: CASRGETQYF

j_call: TRBJ2-4
cdr3_length: 17
d_call: TRBD1
v_call: TRBV7-9
cdr3_aa: CASSRTGAGFAKNIQYF

j_call: TRBJ1-2
cdr3_length: 14
d_call: TRBD1
v_call: TRBV12-3/TRBV12-4
cdr3_aa: CASRGDRKINGYTF

j_call: TRBJ1-1
cdr3_length: 16
d_call: -
v_call: TRBV27
cdr3_aa: CASSPQKDIGDTEAFF

j_call: TRBJ2-1
cdr3_length: 15
d_call: TRBD1
v_call: TRBV7-6
cdr3_aa: CASSLPWDRGNEQFF

j_call: TRBJ2-7
cdr3_length: 14
d_call: -
v_call: TRBV28
cdr3_aa: CASIERGVIYEQYF

j_call: TRBJ1-1
cdr3_length: 13
d_call: -
v_call: TRBV6-6
cdr3_aa: CASWQGRDTEAFF

j_call: TRBJ2-1
cdr3_length: 15
d_call: TRBD2
v_call: TRBV12-3/TRBV12-4
cdr3_aa: CASSSPGLAHNEQFF

j_call: TRBJ2-1
cdr3_length: 15
d_call: TRBD2
v_call: TRBV7-9
cdr3_aa: CASSSVEREGTEQFF

j_call: TRBJ1-3
cdr3_length: 17
d_call: -
v_call: TRBV27
cdr3_aa: CASSPREGRFSGNTIYF

j_call: TRBJ2-3
cdr3_length: 12
d_call: -
v_call: TRBV7-3
cdr3_aa: CASSFTPDTQYF

j_call: TRBJ2-1
cdr3_length: 14
d_call: -
v_call: TRBV28
cdr3_aa: CASSLVDLGHEQFF

j_call: TRBJ2-1
cdr3_length: 15
d_call: TRBD2
v_call: TRBV6-4
cdr3_aa: CASSEASGAHNEQFF

j_call: TRBJ2-3
cdr3_length: 13
d_call: -
v_call: TRBV7-3
cdr3_aa: CASSFGGGSTQYF

j_call: TRBJ2-5
cdr3_length: 14
d_call: -
v_call: TRBV7-8
cdr3_aa: CASSPQGRIETQYF

j_call: TRBJ1-2
cdr3_length: 16
d_call: -
v_call: TRBV19
cdr3_aa: CAGPGVGEGNNYGYTF

j_call: TRBJ1-5
cdr3_length: 15
d_call: TRBD1
v_call: TRBV10-3
cdr3_aa: CAISTGDYSNQPQHF

j_call: TRBJ1-5
cdr3_length: 18
d_call: -
v_call: TRBV28
cdr3_aa: CASSSRLIDRPSNQPQHF

j_call: TRBJ2-1
cdr3_length: 15
d_call: TRBD2
v_call: TRBV7-3
cdr3_aa: CASSFSGSYYNEQFF

j_call: TRBJ2-5
cdr3_length: 16
d_call: -
v_call: TRBV19
cdr3_aa: CASSIYGVTVQETQYF

j_call: TRBJ1-2
cdr3_length: 17
d_call: -
v_call: TRBV7-9
cdr3_aa: CASSPGPLRVPNYGYTF

j_call: TRBJ2-1
cdr3_length: 14
d_call: -
v_call: TRBV27
cdr3_aa: CASSNGQRGNEQFF

j_call: TRBJ2-7
cdr3_length: 12
d_call: -
v_call: TRBV15
cdr3_aa: CATSRGRGEQYF

j_call: TRBJ2-2
cdr3_length: 15
d_call: TRBD1
v_call: TRBV19
cdr3_aa: CASSPRDRNTGELFF

j_call: TRBJ1-6
cdr3_length: 16
d_call: -
v_call: TRBV27
cdr3_aa: CASSVHPDRLNSPLHF

j_call: TRBJ1-4
cdr3_length: 18
d_call: TRBD1
v_call: TRBV6-5
cdr3_aa: CASSYRPGTGRHGEKLFF

j_call: TRBJ1-5
cdr3_length: 15
d_call: -
v_call: TRBV7-6
cdr3_aa: CASSLETYPAQPQHF

j_call: TRBJ1-2
cdr3_length: 16
d_call: TRBD1
v_call: TRBV27
cdr3_aa: CASSSLGQGSNYGYTF

j_call: TRBJ1-4
cdr3_length: 14
d_call: -
v_call: TRBV6-1
cdr3_aa: CASSHWATNEKLFF

j_call: TRBJ2-1
cdr3_length: 14
d_call: -
v_call: TRBV18
cdr3_aa: CASSPPADNNEQFF